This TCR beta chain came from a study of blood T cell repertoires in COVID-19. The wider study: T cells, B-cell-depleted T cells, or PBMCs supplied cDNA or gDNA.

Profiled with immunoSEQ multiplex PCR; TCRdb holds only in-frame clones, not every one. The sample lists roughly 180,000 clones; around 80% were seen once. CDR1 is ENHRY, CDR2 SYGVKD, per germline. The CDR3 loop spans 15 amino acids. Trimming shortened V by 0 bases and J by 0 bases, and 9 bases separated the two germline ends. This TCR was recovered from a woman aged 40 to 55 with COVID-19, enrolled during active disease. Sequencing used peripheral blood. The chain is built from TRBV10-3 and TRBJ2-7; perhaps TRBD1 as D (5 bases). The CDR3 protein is CAISESLGASYEQYF. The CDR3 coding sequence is TGTGCCATCAGTGAGTCGTTAGGGGCCTCCTACGAGCAGTACTTC.